This T cell receptor beta chain was profiled in a study of T-cell reconstitution after alpha-beta-depleted transplantation in children. The CDR3 has 12 amino acids. CDR1 and CDR2 from the germline V gene are MDHEN and SYDVKM. V lost 4 bases, J lost 10 bases, and 11 bases lay in between. Study-level points and caveats: Fresh T-cell production supplied most of the T-cell counts and diversity seen one year after transplant. Surviving recipient T cells and thymic progenitors underlay high day-60 TCRbeta diversity in some patients. About two months after transplant, alpha-beta T cells reportedly came from several hundred expanded graft clones.

TCRbeta library preparation incorporated unique molecular identifiers. TCRdb reprocessed the PCR reads via MiXCR and lists one record per CDR3 protein. The profile shows fewer than 20,000 distinct CDR3 sequences, approximately 5.3% of them singletons. The sample holds many counts of this clonotype. Antigen specificity is unknown. The rearrangement uses TRBV28 and TRBJ2-4, with D possibly TRBD1 on 5 matching bases. The starting material was PBMCs, obtained before TCRalphabeta/CD19-depleted stem cell transplant. The receptor comes from a boy aged 5-17 years with acute lymphoblastic leukemia, due to receive a stem cell transplant. CDR3 residues: CASSSLTVIQYF. The CDR3, as DNA: TGTGCCAGCAGTTCCCTGACAGTTATTCAGTACTTC.